Listed here are 11 T cell receptor beta chains from one sample, sequenced in a study of shared clonotypes between healthy human individuals (dated by TCRdb to 2020 to 2021). The protocol used for the library was the immunoSEQ multiplex PCR assay. TCRdb provides this immuneACCESS table in a form limited to in-frame rearrangements. Some clones are lacking; in checked studies, under half of them reflect an unresolved V gene, and why the rest are absent is not known. The sample table lists around 480,000 clones, nearly 80% of them with a count of one. The ten biggest clones cover around an eighth of the sample. The sample taken for sequencing was PBMCs. The receptors come from a woman aged 35 to 49 in good health. Some clones in this sample may be carry-over from other donors' samples.

This chain links TRBV15 with TRBJ2-7, with 12 bases matching TRBD1. Per the germline V gene, CDR1 is LNHNV and CDR2 is YYDKDF (reference sequence). The V and J ends lost 6 bases and 2 bases, in that order; junction bases with no gene match: 2. The CDR3 has 14 amino acids. CDR3 region: CATRGTGGPYEQYF. Here the CDR3 DNA reads TGTGCCACCAGGGGGACAGGGGGCCCCTACGAGCAGTACTTC.

The chain carries TRBV10-3 and TRBJ1-2; D is undetermined. Per germline, CDR1 ENHRY and CDR2 SYGVKD. The CDR3 contains 12 residues. V shed 7 bases and J shed 7 bases, with 13 bases lying between them. The CDR3 coding sequence is TGTGCCATCAACCGAGTTGGTGGTGGCTACACCTTC. Its translation is CAINRVGGGYTF.

This clone was seen once. The gene calls are TRBV5-1 and TRBJ2-2; perhaps TRBD1 as D (7 bases). The V gene's germline CDR1 is SGHRS and CDR2 YFSETQ. V dropped 6 bases and J dropped 0 bases, with 12 bases sitting between them. The length of the CDR3 is 15 residues. The CDR3 loop reads CASTLRGANTGELFF. DNA of the CDR3: TGCGCCAGCACCCTCAGGGGGGCGAACACCGGGGAGCTGTTTTTT.

The V gene is TRBV7-2, the J gene TRBJ2-4, with 11 bases fitting TRBD2. CDR3 length: 20 amino acids. With V trimmed by 0 bases and J by 5 bases, 15 bases remained unmatched. Germline CDR1 SGHTA, CDR2 FQGNSA. CDR3 nucleotides: TGTGCCAGCAGCTTAGCAGGAGCTAGCGGGAGGTGGGGTACTGAAAACATTCAGTACTTC. Residues: CASSLAGASGRWGTENIQYF.

This sequence joins TRBV28 and TRBJ2-5; D is uncertain. The CDR3 sequence is 16 residues long. Trimming stripped 10 bases from V and 1 base from J, with 22 bases between. Looked up from germline, CDR1 is MDHEN and CDR2 is SYDVKM. The CDR3 here is CATLPPPELLQETQYF. Here the CDR3 DNA reads TGTGCCACCCTCCCCCCGCCCGAGCTCCTCCAAGAGACCCAGTACTTC.

This clone came up a few times. The rearrangement uses TRBV30 and TRBJ1-2; D is ambiguous. Germline V gene data show CDR1 as GTSNPN and CDR2 as SVGIG (reference sequence). This CDR3 has 13 amino acids. V shed 0 bases and J shed 4 bases, with 9 bases lying between them. The CDR3 spells CAWSVSLGYGYTF. The CDR3 nucleotides read TGTGCCTGGAGTGTTTCTTTGGGCTATGGCTACACCTTC.

The V and J genes are TRBV7-9 and TRBJ2-5; tentatively, D is TRBD2 (5 bases). V was shortened by 4 bases and J by 11 bases, with 14 bases between the two germline ends. Germline V lookup: CDR1 SEHNR, CDR2 FQNEAQ (reference sequence). The CDR3 spans 12 residues. The CDR3 sequence is CASSWGDSEQYF. The CDR3 bases are TGTGCCAGCAGCTGGGGAGATTCGGAGCAGTACTTC.

The chain employs TRBV5-1 and TRBJ2-1; 12 nucleotides line up with TRBD2. CDR1 SGHRS and CDR2 YFSETQ come from the germline V gene. Losses at the gene ends were 0 bases for V and 8 bases for J; bases not matched to a gene: 9. The CDR3 runs to 17 residues. DNA of the CDR3: TGCGCCAGCAGCTTGGTGTCTAGCGGGAGGGGTTTGGATGAGCAGTTCTTC. It codes for CASSLVSSGRGLDEQFF. Variable domain in full (rest from reference TRBV5-1 and TRBJ2-1): KAGVTQTPRYLIKTRGQQVTLSCSPISGHRSVSWYQQTPGQGLQFLFEYFSETQRNKGNFPGRFSGRQFSNSRSEMNVSTLELGDSALYLCASSLVSSGRGLDEQFFGPGTRLTVL.

The chain uses TRBV6-1 and TRBJ1-1; TRBD1 aligns across 9 bases. Germline V gene data show CDR1 as MNHNS and CDR2 as SASEGT. CDR3 size: 14 residues. V trimming: 6 bases; J trimming: 1 base; junction bases outside the gene matches: 3. As DNA, the CDR3 is TGTGCCAGCAGAACGGGACAGGGGAACACTGAAGCTTTCTTT. This gives the protein CASRTGQGNTEAFF.

The chain employs TRBV7-9 and TRBJ1-2, with a weak D call TRBD1 (5 bases). V was cut by 1 base and J by 5 bases, with 11 bases left in between. The germline gives CDR1 SEHNR, CDR2 FQNEAQ (reference sequence). The length of the CDR3 is 14 residues. Here the CDR3 DNA reads TGTGCCAGCAGCTTAGGGACCGGGGCGTATGGCTACACCTTC. Encoded protein: CASSLGTGAYGYTF.

This clone occurred once. The chain combines TRBV4-3 with TRBJ2-7, with D hard to call. Germline lookup yields CDR1 LGHNA and CDR2 YSLEER. CDR3 size: 14 residues. The V and J ends lost 1 base and 3 bases respectively, with 10 bases between them. The CDR3 region is CASSQVRSLYEQYF. The CDR3 bases are TGCGCCAGCAGCCAAGTTAGGTCTCTCTACGAGCAGTACTTC.